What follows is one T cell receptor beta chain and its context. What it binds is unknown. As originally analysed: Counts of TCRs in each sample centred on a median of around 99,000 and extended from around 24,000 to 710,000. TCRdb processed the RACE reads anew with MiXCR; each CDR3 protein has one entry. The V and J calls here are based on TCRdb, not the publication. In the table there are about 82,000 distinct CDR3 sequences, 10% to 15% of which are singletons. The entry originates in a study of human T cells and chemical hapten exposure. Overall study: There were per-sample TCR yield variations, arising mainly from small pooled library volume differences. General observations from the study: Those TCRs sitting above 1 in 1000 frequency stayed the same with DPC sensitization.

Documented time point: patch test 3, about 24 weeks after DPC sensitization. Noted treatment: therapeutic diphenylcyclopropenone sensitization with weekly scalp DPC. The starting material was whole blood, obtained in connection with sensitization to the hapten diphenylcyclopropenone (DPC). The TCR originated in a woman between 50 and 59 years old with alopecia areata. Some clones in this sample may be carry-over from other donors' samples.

CDR3 nucleotides: TGCGCCAGCAGCGGAGGTTCTAGCGGGAGTTCCTACGAGCAGTACTTC. This codes for CASSGGSSGSSYEQYF. The chain combines TRBV5-1 with TRBJ2-7; 10 bases are shared with TRBD2. Germline lookup yields CDR1 SGHRS and CDR2 YFSETQ. Trimming removed 4 bases from V and 1 base from J; junction bases left unmatched: 8. The CDR3 has 16 residues.